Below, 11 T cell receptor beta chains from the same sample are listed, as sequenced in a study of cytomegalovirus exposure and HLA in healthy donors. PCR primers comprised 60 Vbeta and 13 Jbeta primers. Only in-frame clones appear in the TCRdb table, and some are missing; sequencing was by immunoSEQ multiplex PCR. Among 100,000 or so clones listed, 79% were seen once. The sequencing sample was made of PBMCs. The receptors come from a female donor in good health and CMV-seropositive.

The DNA of the CDR3 is TGCACCAGCAGCCGTGATAATTATGACTCCTACGAGCAGTACTTC. It codes for CTSSRDNYDSYEQYF. V usage is TRBV1 and J usage is TRBJ2-5; the table's D gene call, TRBD2, was not cross checked with the DNA. Near its end, the DNA agrees better with TRBJ2-7, so the J call may be wrong. TRBV1 is termed a pseudogene. This CDR3 is 15 amino acids long.

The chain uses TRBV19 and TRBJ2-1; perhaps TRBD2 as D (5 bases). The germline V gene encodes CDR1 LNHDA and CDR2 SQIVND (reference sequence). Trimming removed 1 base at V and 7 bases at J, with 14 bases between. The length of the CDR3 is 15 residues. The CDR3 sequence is CASSIGAATTNEQFF. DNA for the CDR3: TGTGCCAGTAGTATAGGAGCGGCCACGACAAATGAGCAGTTCTTC.

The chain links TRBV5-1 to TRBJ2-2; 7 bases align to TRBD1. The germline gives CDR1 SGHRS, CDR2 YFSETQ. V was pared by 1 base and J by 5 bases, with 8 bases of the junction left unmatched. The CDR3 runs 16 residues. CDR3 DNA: TGCGCCAGCAGCTTGCCGGCAGGGGGTCGGACCGGGGAGCTGTTTTTT. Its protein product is CASSLPAGGRTGELFF.

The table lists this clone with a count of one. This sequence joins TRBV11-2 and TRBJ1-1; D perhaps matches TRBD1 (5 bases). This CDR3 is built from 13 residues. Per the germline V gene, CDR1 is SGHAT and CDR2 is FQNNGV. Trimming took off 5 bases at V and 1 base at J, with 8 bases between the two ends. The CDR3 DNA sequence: TGTGCCAGCAGCCTGACAGAGAACACTGAAGCTTTCTTT. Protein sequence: CASSLTENTEAFF.

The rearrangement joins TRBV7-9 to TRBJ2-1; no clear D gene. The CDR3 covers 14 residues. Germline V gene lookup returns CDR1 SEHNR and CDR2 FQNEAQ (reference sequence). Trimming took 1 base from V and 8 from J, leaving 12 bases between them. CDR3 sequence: CASSLGITGHEQFF. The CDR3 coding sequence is TGTGCCAGCAGCTTAGGGATTACGGGTCATGAGCAGTTCTTC.

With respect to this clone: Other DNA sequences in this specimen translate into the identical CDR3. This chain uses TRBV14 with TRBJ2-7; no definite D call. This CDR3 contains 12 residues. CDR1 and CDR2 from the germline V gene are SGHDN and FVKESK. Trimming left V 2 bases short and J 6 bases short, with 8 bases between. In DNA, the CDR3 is TGTGCCAGCAGCCAAATTGCGAGCGAGCAGTACTTC. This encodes CASSQIASEQYF.

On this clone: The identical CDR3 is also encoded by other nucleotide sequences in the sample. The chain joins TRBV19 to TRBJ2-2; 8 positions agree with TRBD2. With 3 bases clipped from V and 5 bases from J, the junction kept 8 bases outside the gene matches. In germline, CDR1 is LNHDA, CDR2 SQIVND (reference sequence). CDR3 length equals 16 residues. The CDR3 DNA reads TGTGCCAGTAGTATCTTGGCCAGCGGGAGTACCGGGGAGCTGTTTTTT. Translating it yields CASSILASGSTGELFF.

CDR3 residues: CASSLGRGSYGYTF. The CDR3 DNA sequence: TGTGCCAGCAGCTTGGGCCGGGGATCCTATGGCTACACCTTC. The rearrangement uses TRBV5-6 and TRBJ1-2, with unresolved D. CDR3 length: 14 amino acids. Per the germline V gene, CDR1 is SGHDT and CDR2 is YYEEEE. The V end lost 0 bases, the J end lost 4 bases, and 10 bases lay between the germline ends.

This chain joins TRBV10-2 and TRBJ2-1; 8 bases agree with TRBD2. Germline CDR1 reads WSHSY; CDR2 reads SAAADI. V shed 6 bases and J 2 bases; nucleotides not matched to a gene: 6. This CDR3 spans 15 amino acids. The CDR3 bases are TGCGCCAGCAGCATAACTAGCGGACCCTACAATGAGCAGTTCTTC. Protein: CASSITSGPYNEQFF.

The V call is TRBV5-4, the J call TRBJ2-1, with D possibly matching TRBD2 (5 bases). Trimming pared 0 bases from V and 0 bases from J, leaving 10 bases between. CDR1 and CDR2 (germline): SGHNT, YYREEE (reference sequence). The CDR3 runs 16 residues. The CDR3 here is CASSLGRASSYNEQFF. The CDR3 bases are TGTGCCAGCAGCTTGGGGCGGGCCAGCTCCTACAATGAGCAGTTCTTC.

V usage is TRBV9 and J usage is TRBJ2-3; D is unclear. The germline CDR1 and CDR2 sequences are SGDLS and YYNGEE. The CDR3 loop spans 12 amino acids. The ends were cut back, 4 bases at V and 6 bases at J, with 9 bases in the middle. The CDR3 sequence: CASSPLMDTQYF. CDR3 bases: TGTGCCAGCAGCCCTCTAATGGATACGCAGTATTTT.